These T cell receptor beta chains were read from a single sample in a study of blood T cells in healthy people across ages. Each CDR3 protein is one row after TCRdb ran MiXCR on the 5' RACE reads. This sample has roughly 700,000 distinct CDR3 sequences; about 25% occur once, and the top ten carry under 10%. The same data also contributed to another study, on T cells of mothers and their children.

The specimen sequenced was blood. The source of these receptors is a boy aged 5-17 years in good health. The CDR3 runs from the conserved cysteine through the conserved F or W. D genes are given only for firm matches. Clone size, where shown, is once, few, many, or a class for clones that have expanded.

TRBJ1-2 | TRBV12-3/TRBV12-4 | TRBD1 | NA | TGTGCCAGCAGTTTTGGGGACAGGGGGCGATGGTACACCTTC | CASSFGDRGRWYTF
TRBJ2-5 | TRBV15 | NA | NA | TGTGCCACCAGCATGCGGGATACAGGGTTCGAAGAGTCCCAGTACTTC | CATSMRDTGFEESQYF
TRBJ1-3 | TRBV6-5 | NA | NA | TGTGCCAGCACGCAATTTAGCTCTGGAAACACCATATATTTT | CASTQFSSGNTIYF
TRBJ2-2 | TRBV18 | NA | few | TGTGCCAGCTCACCAATACGGGGAGGGACAATGAACACCGGGGAGCTGTTTTTT | CASSPIRGGTMNTGELFF
TRBJ2-5 | TRBV20-1 | TRBD2 | NA | TGCAGTGCTCTAACTAGCGGGTTGACCCAGTACTTC | CSALTSGLTQYF
TRBJ2-1 | TRBV9 | NA | few | TGTGCCAGCAGCGCAGAGGGCTCGCGTTCCTACAATGAGCAGTTCTTC | CASSAEGSRSYNEQFF
TRBJ2-7 | TRBV3-1 | NA | NA | TGTGCCAGCAGCCTCGCCCCCACACAAATCGAGCAGTACTTC | CASSLAPTQIEQYF
TRBJ2-5 | TRBV6-2/TRBV6-3 | NA | NA | TGTGCCAGCAGCCCACCGGGACTCAACCAAGAGACCCAGTACTTC | CASSPPGLNQETQYF
TRBJ2-5 | TRBV12-3/TRBV12-4 | NA | few | TGTGCCAGCAGTTTGGGTAATCCTTGGGAGACCCAGTACTTC | CASSLGNPWETQYF
TRBJ2-1 | TRBV11-2 | NA | few | TGTGCCAGCAGCTTTAATCCAGAGGCCTACAATGAGCAGTTCTTC | CASSFNPEAYNEQFF
TRBJ1-4 | TRBV3-1 | NA | few | TGTGCCAGCAGCCAGGACACAGATGAAAAACTGTTTTTT | CASSQDTDEKLFF
TRBJ2-5 | TRBV21-1 | NA | few | TGTGCCAGCACCCTGAGACGGGGCGGCAGCCGATTCTACGAGCAGTGCTTC | CASTLRRGGSRFYEQCF
TRBJ2-5 | TRBV27 | TRBD1 | NA | TGTGCCAGCAGTTTCGGGACAGGTACGCCGGTGACCCAGTACTTC | CASSFGTGTPVTQYF
TRBJ2-1 | TRBV5-4 | TRBD2 | NA | TGTGCCAGCAGCTTGGCCGGGACTAGCGTGGATGAGCAGTTCTTC | CASSLAGTSVDEQFF
TRBJ2-7 | TRBV3-1 | TRBD2 | few | TGTGCCAGCAGCCAAGAGTTTAGCGGGAGAAACTACGAGCAGTACTTC | CASSQEFSGRNYEQYF
TRBJ2-7 | TRBV7-9 | NA | few | TGTGCCAGCAGTCCATCGGGACTCGGCCACGAGCAGTACTTC | CASSPSGLGHEQYF
TRBJ2-7 | TRBV27 | TRBD2 | NA | TGTGCCAGCAGTTTCCTAGCGGGAGTTAGTTCCCCATCCTACGAGCAGTACTTC | CASSFLAGVSSPSYEQYF
TRBJ2-5 | TRBV10-2 | NA | few | TGCGCCAGCAGTGGGGGACAATGGGCCGGCGAGACCCAGTACTTC | CASSGGQWAGETQYF
TRBJ2-5 | TRBV4-2 | TRBD1 | few | TGTGCCAGCAGCCAAGTCGAGGGGGCGGCGACCCAGTACTTC | CASSQVEGAATQYF
TRBJ1-2 | TRBV6-1 | NA | few | TGTGCCAGCTTCCGGGACGGACTTTCTATCGGCTACACCTTC | CASFRDGLSIGYTF
TRBJ2-7 | TRBV7-9 | TRBD1 | NA | TGTGCCAGCAGCTTAGCGGAGACAGGGAAAGACGAGCAGTACTTC | CASSLAETGKDEQYF
TRBJ1-4 | TRBV7-9 | NA | few | TGTGCCAGCGAAAAAGGCAGTAATGAAAAACTGTTTTTT | CASEKGSNEKLFF
TRBJ2-5 | TRBV11-2 | NA | NA | TGTGCCAGCAGCTTAGTCAGGAGGGCCCTCATCGGGCAAGAGACCCAGTACTTC | CASSLVRRALIGQETQYF
TRBJ2-7 | TRBV7-8 | TRBD2 | NA | TGTGCCAGCAGCTTAAGGTCTGGCGGGAGGTTCGCCTACGAGCAGTACTTC | CASSLRSGGRFAYEQYF
TRBJ2-7 | TRBV7-3 | NA | few | TGTGCCAGCAGCCCCCGGGTAGCAGGCGAGCAGTACTTC | CASSPRVAGEQYF
TRBJ1-5 | TRBV15 | NA | NA | TGTGCCACCAGCAGAGATCATCGGCAGCCCCAGCATTTT | CATSRDHRQPQHF
TRBJ2-1 | TRBV28 | TRBD1 | once | TGTGCCAGCAAAGGGGAAGGGGGCGCCTACAATGAGCAGTTCTTC | CASKGEGGAYNEQFF
TRBJ2-7 | TRBV10-2 | NA | few | TGCGCCAGCAGTGAGTCGATTGGAATAGGACCCTACGAGCAGTACTTC | CASSESIGIGPYEQYF
TRBJ2-1 | TRBV7-2 | TRBD2 | NA | TGTGCCAGCAGCTTAGCGACTAGCGGGGGGGGCGATGAGCAGTTCTTC | CASSLATSGGGDEQFF
TRBJ2-1 | TRBV12-5 | NA | NA | TGTGCTAGTCGGAGTACTAGTACGCGTGATGAGCAGTTCTTC | CASRSTSTRDEQFF
TRBJ2-7 | TRBV4-2 | TRBD2 | NA | TGTGCCAGCAGCCAAGATAATGGACTAGCGGGGGGGGGTTACGAGCAGTACTTC | CASSQDNGLAGGGYEQYF
TRBJ1-3 | TRBV7-2 | NA | NA | TGTGCCAGCAGCTTCGGGTCCGGCGGCGGAAACACCATATATTTT | CASSFGSGGGNTIYF
TRBJ2-2 | TRBV28 | NA | NA | TGTGCCAGCAGTTTAGGGGGTCTGGGCACCGGGGAGCTGTTTTTT | CASSLGGLGTGELFF
TRBJ2-7 | TRBV4-2 | NA | few | TGTGCCAGCAGCCAACACAGGGACGACGCGGGTGAGCAGTACTTC | CASSQHRDDAGEQYF
TRBJ2-7 | TRBV4-2 | NA | NA | TGTGCCAGCAGCCAAGAGCTTGCTACGAGCTCCTACGAGCAGTACTTC | CASSQELATSSYEQYF
TRBJ2-5 | TRBV4-1 | TRBD2 | few | TGCGCCAGCAGCCATGAAGCGGGAGGGCCAAGAGGGACCCAGTACTTC | CASSHEAGGPRGTQYF
TRBJ2-5 | TRBV5-5 | NA | few | TGTGCCAGCAGCCTCCGGGGCGGGATGGGGTCAGAGACCCAGTACTTC | CASSLRGGMGSETQYF
TRBJ2-7 | TRBV4-3 | TRBD2 | few | TGCGCCAGCAGCCAAGACCGCGGGGGACTTTACGAGCAGTACTTC | CASSQDRGGLYEQYF
TRBJ2-3 | TRBV7-8 | NA | few | TGTGCCAGCAGCAGAGACAGGTTCACAGATACGCAGTATTTT | CASSRDRFTDTQYF
TRBJ2-2 | TRBV9 | TRBD1 | NA | TGTGCCAGCAGCGACGGGACAGGGCGGACCGGGGAGCTGTTTTTT | CASSDGTGRTGELFF
TRBJ2-1 | TRBV10-1 | TRBD2 | NA | TGCGCCAGCAGTGAGTCGGTCGGAGGGCTAGCGGAGAATGAGCAGTTCTTC | CASSESVGGLAENEQFF
TRBJ2-1 | TRBV9 | NA | NA | TGTGCCAGCAGCGTCACAACAGAAAACAATGAGCAGTTCTTC | CASSVTTENNEQFF